Here is one TCR beta chain with its context. What it recognizes is unknown. The CDR3 is made up of 12 amino acids. Germline V CDR1 and CDR2: SQVTM, ANQGSEA. Trimming removed 3 bases from V and 4 bases from J, with 10 bases in between. The data were taken from a study of OX40 agonist ivuxolimab in advanced cancers. TCRdb keeps only in-frame clones here, not all; method: immunoSEQ multiplex PCR. The data show some 33,000 clones, roughly 82% seen once. General study points: There were, on average, more expanded clones in CD8+ T cells than in CD4+.

This material consisted of CD4+ or CD8+ T cells sorted from blood, taken in a trial of the OX40 agonist ivuxolimab. This chain joins TRBV29-1 and TRBJ2-7; D call uncertain. The source is an adult with an advanced solid tumor such as melanoma, head and neck, liver or kidney cancer. The CDR3 loop reads CSVDDWKYEQYF. CDR3 bases: TGCAGCGTTGATGACTGGAAATACGAGCAGTACTTC.